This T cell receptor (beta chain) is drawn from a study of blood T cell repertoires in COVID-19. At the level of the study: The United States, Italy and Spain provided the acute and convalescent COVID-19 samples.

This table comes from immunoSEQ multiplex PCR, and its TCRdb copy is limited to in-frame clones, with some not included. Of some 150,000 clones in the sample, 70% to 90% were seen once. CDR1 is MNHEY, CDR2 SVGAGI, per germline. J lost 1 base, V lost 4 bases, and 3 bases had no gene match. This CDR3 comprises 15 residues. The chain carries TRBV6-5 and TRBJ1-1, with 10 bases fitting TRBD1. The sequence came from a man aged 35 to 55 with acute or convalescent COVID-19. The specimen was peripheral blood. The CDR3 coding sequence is TGTGCCAGCAGTTCTAGGACAGGGGGGAACACTGAAGCTTTCTTT. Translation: CASSSRTGGNTEAFF.